The sequence of this T cell receptor (beta chain) was determined in a study of blood T cell repertoires in COVID-19. For the study at large: The analysed material was cDNA or gDNA that came from T cells, B-cell-depleted T cells, or PBMCs.

Authors' analysis steps: Amplification from reference gene primers served as the basis for estimated nucleated cell counts. Profiling relied on immunoSEQ multiplex PCR, and the TCRdb table lists in-frame clones only, not all of them. The V and J calls and the clone size are those of that table, but D and trimming were determined from the DNA. The table shows under 200,000 clones, with approximately 85% occurring only once. Sequenced input: PBMCs or T cells enriched from blood (not recorded which). This TCR came from a man between 40 and 49 years old with acute COVID-19.

Written as DNA, the CDR3 is TGCGCCAGCAGCCTCGTTCCGGGACACGGGAACACTGAAGCTTTCTTT. Protein product: CASSLVPGHGNTEAFF. The chain recombines TRBV4-1 with TRBJ1-1, with a possible D match to TRBD1 (6 bases). This CDR3 comprises 16 residues. CDR1 and CDR2 from the germline V gene are MGHRA and YSYEKL. Trimming left V 4 bases short and J 1 base short, with 16 bases between.